What follows describes a single T cell receptor beta chain. Its antigen is not known. This specimen comes from a study of identical twins. cDNA carried unique molecular identifiers, and a universal primer site was added by template switching. TCRdb re-analysed the 5' RACE reads in MiXCR, keeping a single row per CDR3 protein. The table has 500,000 to 700,000 distinct CDR3 sequences, 7.1% seen once. Germline V gene data show CDR1 as SQVTM and CDR2 as ANQGSEA. This CDR3 region has 13 residues. V lost 8 bases, J lost 7 bases, and 11 bases stayed unmatched. Study observations and caveats: Fewer insertions were carried by abundant cord blood beta clonotypes, but none was seen in memory repertoires. The presence of invariant MAIT and iNKT cells could partly confound analyses of zero-insertion sequences.

The data also belong to a second study, concerning yellow fever vaccine responses in identical twins.

This sequence was found in a woman under 30 in good health. Sequencing was carried out using PBMCs. V is TRBV29-1 and J is TRBJ2-1; 7 bases line up with TRBD2. CDR3 sequence: CSLGGGVGNEQFF. CDR3 DNA sequence: TGCAGCCTTGGGGGGGGTGTGGGGAATGAGCAGTTCTTC.